What follows is one T cell receptor (beta chain) and its context. Individuals drawn from about 26 US areas were roughly 18 to 95 years old. For recovered donors of Cohort 3, there were two negative PCRs, clearance, or symptom resolution. These data come from a study of blood T cell repertoires in COVID-19. Across the study: The origin of the acute and convalescent COVID-19 samples was the United States, Italy and Spain.

V trimming: 4 bases; J trimming: 16 bases; junction bases outside the gene matches: 10. Germline V gene sequence: CDR1 SGHDT, CDR2 YYEEEE. This CDR3 has 12 residues. Authors' analysis steps: Estimates of nucleated cell counts were drawn from the amplification of reference gene primers. Some clones are missing from TCRdb's copy, which holds only in-frame ones; the method was immunoSEQ multiplex PCR. For V, J and clone size, that table is used; D and trimming come from the DNA. Here the sample spans approximately 190,000 clones, roughly 84% being singletons. The sample was PBMCs or T cells enriched from blood (not recorded which). This TCR was sampled from a man aged 35 to 55 who had recovered from COVID-19. The gene calls are TRBV5-6 and TRBJ1-3; 8 positions match TRBD1. The CDR3 region is CASSRVSDRVYF. The CDR3, as DNA: TGTGCCAGCAGCCGCGTTTCGGACAGGGTTTATTTT.